This entry concerns a single T cell receptor (beta chain). These data come from a study of T-cell memory formation after mild COVID-19. About the study: Largely donor-specific sequence clusters came from a couple of donors.

Constant-segment primers served in 5'RACE that generated TCR alpha and TCR beta cDNA libraries bearing sample barcodes and UMIs. TCRdb independently ran MiXCR on the 5' RACE reads; one entry per CDR3 protein. The data contain around 530,000 distinct CDR3 sequences, less than 25% of them singletons. The source material was PBMCs or a T cell subset sorted from them (not recorded which). This sequence originates from an adult woman who had mild COVID-19 (a few samples of this study predate the infection). Cell type and time point are not known.

CDR3 sequence: CASSLRPAYNEQFF. In DNA form, the CDR3 reads TGTGCCAGCAGTTTAAGGCCAGCCTACAATGAGCAGTTCTTC. The gene calls are TRBV12-3 or TRBV12-4 and TRBJ2-1, with D hard to call. V was pared by 2 bases and J by 2 bases, with 7 bases between. This CDR3 contains 14 residues.